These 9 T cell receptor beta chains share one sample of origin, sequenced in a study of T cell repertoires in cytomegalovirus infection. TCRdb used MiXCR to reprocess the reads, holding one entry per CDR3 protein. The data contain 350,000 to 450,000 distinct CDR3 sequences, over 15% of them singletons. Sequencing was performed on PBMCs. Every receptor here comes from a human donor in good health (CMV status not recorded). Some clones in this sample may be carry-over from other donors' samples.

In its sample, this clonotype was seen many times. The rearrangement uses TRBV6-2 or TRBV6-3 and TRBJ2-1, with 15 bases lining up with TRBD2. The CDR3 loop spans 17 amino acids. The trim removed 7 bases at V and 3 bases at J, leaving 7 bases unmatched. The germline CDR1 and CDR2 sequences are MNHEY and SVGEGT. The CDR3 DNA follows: TGTGCCAGCAACGGACTAGCGGGAGGGGGGATCTACAATGAGCAGTTCTTC. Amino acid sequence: CASNGLAGGGIYNEQFF.

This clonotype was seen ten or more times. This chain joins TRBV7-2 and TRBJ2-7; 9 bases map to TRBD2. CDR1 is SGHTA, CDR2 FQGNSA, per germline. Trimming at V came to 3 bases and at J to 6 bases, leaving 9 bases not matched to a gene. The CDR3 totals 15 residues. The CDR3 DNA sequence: TGTGCCAGCAGCTTCGAGACTAGCGGAGAAGGCGAGCAGTACTTC. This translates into CASSFETSGEGEQYF.

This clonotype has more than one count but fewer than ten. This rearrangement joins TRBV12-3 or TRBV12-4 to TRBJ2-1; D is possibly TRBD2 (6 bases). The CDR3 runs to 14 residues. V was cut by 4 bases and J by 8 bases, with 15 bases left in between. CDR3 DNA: TGTGCCAGCAGTTGGGCTAGCGAGCGAGATGAGCAGTTCTTC. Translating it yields CASSWASERDEQFF.

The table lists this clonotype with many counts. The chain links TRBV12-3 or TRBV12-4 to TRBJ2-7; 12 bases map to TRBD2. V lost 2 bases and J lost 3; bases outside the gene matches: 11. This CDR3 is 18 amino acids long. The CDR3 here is CASSLYSKGLAGLYEQYV. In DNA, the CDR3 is TGTGCCAGCAGTTTATACTCTAAGGGACTAGCGGGCCTCTACGAGCAGTACGTC.

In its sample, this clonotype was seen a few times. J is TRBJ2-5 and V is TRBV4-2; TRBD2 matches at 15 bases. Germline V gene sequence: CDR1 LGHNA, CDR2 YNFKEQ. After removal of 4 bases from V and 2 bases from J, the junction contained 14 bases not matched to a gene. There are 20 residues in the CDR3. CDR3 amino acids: CASSRGVGLAGGASQETQYF. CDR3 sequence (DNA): TGTGCCAGCAGCCGGGGGGTGGGACTAGCGGGGGGCGCCTCTCAAGAGACCCAGTACTTC.

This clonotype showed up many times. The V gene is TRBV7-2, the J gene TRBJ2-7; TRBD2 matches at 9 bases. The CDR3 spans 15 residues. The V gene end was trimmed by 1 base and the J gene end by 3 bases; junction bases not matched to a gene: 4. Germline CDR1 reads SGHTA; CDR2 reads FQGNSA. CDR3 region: CASSLGSGSFYEQYF. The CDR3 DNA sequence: TGTGCCAGCAGCTTAGGTAGCGGGAGTTTCTACGAGCAGTACTTC. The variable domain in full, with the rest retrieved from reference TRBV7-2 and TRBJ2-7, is GAGVSQSPSNKVTEKGKDVELRCDPISGHTALYWYRQSLGQGLEFLIYFQGNSAPDKSGLPSDRFSAERTGGSVSTLTIQRTQQEDSAVYLCASSLGSGSFYEQYFGPGTRLTVT.

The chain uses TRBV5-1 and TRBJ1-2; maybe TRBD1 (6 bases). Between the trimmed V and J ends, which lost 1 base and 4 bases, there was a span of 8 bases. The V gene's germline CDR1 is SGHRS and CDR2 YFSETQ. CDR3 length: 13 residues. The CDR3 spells CASSLKDSYGYTF. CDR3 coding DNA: TGCGCCAGCAGCTTGAAGGACAGCTATGGCTACACCTTC.

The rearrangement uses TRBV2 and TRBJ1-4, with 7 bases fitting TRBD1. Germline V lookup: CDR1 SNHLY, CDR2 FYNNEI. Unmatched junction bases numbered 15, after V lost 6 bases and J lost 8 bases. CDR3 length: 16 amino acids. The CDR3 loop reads CASRGNRGFLGEKLFF. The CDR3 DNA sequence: TGTGCCAGCAGGGGAAACAGGGGTTTTTTAGGGGAAAAACTGTTTTTT.

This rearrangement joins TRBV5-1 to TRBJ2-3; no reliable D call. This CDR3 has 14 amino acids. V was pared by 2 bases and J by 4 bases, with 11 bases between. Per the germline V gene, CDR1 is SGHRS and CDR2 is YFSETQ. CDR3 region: CASSFLDGADTQYF. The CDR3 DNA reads TGCGCCAGCAGCTTTTTGGACGGAGCAGATACGCAGTATTTT.